The clone carrying this TCR beta chain has only a few counts. The data originate from a study of graft-versus-host responses after intestinal transplantation. The authors seeded 200,000 CFSE-labeled responder cells together with 200,000 irradiated stimulator cells tagged with violet dye. Proliferating CFSE-low CD3+CD4+ and CD3+CD8+ responders were sorted after the reaction. Data came from immunoSEQ multiplex PCR; TCRdb stores just in-frame clones and leaves some out. The table lists some 18,000 clones, roughly 40% of them singletons. The material sequenced was alloreactive CD4+ T cells from a mixed lymphocyte reaction culture, taken before intestinal transplant. As to subset: CFSE-low proliferating T cells sorted from approximately 6-day pre-transplant mixed lymphocyte reaction (GvH or HvG direction). This sequence originates from a human patient who received an intestinal transplant.

The CDR3 sequence: CASSQDQQSSGNTIYF. CDR3 bases: TGTGCCAGCAGCCAAGATCAACAGAGCTCTGGAAACACCATATATTTT. This chain links TRBV14 with TRBJ1-3; no definite D call. Trimming cost V 0 bases and J 0 bases, with 9 bases left between them. The CDR3 is 16 amino acids. From germline, CDR1 is SGHDN and CDR2 FVKESK.